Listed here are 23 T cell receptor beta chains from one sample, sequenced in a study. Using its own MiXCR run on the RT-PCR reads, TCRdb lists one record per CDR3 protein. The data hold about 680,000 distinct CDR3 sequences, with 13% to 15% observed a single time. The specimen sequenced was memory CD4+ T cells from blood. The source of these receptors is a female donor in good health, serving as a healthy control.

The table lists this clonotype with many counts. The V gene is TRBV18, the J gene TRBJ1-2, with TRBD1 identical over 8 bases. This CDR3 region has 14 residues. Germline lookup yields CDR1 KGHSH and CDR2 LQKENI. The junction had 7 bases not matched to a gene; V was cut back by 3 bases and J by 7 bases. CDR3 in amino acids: CASSPEGQGTGYTF. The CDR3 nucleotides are TGTGCCAGCTCACCTGAAGGACAGGGTACTGGCTACACCTTC.

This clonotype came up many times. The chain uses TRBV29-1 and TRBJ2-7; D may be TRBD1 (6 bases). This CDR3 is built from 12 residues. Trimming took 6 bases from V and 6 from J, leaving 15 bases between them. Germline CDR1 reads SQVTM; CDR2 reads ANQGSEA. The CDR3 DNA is TGCAGCGTGGGGGCGTGGGACGGCGAGCAGTACTTC. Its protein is CSVGAWDGEQYF.

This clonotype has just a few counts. CDR3 sequence: CASRNWDTPKQYF. The DNA of the CDR3 is TGTGCCAGCAGGAACTGGGACACCCCAAAGCAGTACTTC. The V and J genes are TRBV6-1 and TRBJ2-7, with D tentatively TRBD1 (6 bases). There are 13 residues in the CDR3. Trimming took off 6 bases at V and 8 bases at J, with 17 bases between the two ends. Germline V gives CDR1 MNHNS, CDR2 SASEGT.

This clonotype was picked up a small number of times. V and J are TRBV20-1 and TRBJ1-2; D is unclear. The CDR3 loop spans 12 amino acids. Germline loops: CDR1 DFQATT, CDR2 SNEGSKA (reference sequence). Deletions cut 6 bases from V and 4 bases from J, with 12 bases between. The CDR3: CSAPVIVYGYTF. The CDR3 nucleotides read TGCAGTGCCCCCGTTATAGTCTATGGCTACACCTTC.

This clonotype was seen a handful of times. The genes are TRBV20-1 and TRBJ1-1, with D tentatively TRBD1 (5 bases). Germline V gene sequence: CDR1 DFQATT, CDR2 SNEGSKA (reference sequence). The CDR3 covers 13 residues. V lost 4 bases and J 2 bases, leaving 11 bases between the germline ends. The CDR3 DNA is TGCAGTGCTATACAGGACTTCAACACTGAAGCTTTCTTT. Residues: CSAIQDFNTEAFF.

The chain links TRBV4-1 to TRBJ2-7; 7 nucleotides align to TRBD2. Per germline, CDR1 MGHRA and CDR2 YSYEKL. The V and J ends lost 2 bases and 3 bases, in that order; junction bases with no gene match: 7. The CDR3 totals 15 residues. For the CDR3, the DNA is TGCGCCAGCAGCCAATCCCTAGCGGAGGTCTACGAGCAGTACTTC. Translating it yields CASSQSLAEVYEQYF.

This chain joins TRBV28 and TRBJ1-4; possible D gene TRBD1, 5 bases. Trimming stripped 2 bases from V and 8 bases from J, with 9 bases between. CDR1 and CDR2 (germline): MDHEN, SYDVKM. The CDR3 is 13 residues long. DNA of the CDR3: TGTGCCAGCAGTTTAGCAGGGTACGAAAAACTGTTTTTT. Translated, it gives CASSLAGYEKLFF.

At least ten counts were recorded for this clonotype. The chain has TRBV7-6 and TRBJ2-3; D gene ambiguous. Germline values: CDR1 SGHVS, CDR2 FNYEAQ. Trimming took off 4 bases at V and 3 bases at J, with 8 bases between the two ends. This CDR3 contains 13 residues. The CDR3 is CASSSQMTDTQYF. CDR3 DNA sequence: TGTGCCAGCAGCTCTCAGATGACAGATACGCAGTATTTT.

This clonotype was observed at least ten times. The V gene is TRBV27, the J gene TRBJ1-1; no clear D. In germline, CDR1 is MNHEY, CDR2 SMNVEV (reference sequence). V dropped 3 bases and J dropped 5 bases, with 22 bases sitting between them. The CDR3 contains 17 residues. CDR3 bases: TGTGCCAGCAGTTTTAGTGTGGATGTGGGGTGGGAGACTGAAGCTTTCTTT. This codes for CASSFSVDVGWETEAFF.

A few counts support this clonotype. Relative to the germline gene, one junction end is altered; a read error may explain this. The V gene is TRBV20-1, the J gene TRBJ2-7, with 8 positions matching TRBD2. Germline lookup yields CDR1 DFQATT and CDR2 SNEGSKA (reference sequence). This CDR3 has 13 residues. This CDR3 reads CSASRDGDTSGGF. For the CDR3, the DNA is TGCAGTGCTAGTCGAGACGGTGATACGAGCGGGGGATTC.

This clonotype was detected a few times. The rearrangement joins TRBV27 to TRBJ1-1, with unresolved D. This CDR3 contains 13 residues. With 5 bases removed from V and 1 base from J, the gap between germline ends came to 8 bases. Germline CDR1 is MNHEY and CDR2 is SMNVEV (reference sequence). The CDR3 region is CASSPHKNTEAFF. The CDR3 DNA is TGTGCCAGCAGTCCGCATAAGAACACTGAAGCTTTCTTT.

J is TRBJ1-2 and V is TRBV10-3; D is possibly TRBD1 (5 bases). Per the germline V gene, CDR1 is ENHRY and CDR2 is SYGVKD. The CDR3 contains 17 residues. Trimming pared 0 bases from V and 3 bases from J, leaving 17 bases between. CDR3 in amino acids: CAISESFQVGLDYGYTF. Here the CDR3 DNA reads TGTGCCATCAGTGAGTCCTTCCAGGTGGGGCTGGACTATGGCTACACCTTC.

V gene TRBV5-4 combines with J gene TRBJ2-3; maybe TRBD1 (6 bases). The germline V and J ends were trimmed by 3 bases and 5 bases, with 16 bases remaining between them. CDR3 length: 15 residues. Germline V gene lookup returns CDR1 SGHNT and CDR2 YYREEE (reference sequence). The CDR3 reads CASSYHGPGEDTQYF. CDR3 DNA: TGTGCCAGCAGCTACCACGGGCCAGGGGAAGATACGCAGTATTTT.

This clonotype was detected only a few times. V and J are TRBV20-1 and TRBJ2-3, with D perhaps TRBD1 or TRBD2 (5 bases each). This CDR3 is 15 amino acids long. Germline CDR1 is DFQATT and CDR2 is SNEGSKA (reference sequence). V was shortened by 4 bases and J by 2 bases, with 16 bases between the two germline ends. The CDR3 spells CSATSRDPHTDTQYF. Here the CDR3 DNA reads TGCAGTGCTACAAGTCGGGACCCTCACACAGATACGCAGTATTTT.

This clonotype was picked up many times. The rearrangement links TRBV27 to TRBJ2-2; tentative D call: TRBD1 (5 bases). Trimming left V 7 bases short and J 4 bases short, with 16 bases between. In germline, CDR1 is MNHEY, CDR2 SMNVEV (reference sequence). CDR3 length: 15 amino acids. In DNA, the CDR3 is TGTGCCAGCAACACGACCCGGACAACCACCGGGGAGCTGTTTTTT. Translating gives CASNTTRTTTGELFF.

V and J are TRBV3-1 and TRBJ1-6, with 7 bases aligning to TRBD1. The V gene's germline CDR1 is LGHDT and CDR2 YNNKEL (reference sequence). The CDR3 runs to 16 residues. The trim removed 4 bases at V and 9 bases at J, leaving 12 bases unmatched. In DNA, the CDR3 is TGTGCCAGCAGCCGCGGGGGAGGGGGCGGCGTTTCACCCCTCCACTTT. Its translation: CASSRGGGGGVSPLHF.

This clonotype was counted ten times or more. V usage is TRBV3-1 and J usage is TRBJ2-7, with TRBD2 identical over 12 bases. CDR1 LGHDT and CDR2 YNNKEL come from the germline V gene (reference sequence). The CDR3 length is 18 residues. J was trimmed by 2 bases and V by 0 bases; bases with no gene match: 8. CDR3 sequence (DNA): TGTGCCAGCAGCCAAGAGGCTAGCGGGAGGGCCATCACCTACGAGCAGTACTTC. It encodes CASSQEASGRAITYEQYF.

The CDR3 coding sequence is TGTGCCAGCAGCCCCCGGGCTAGCGGGAGACTCGGGGAGCAGTACTTC. This codes for CASSPRASGRLGEQYF. The chain is built from TRBV6-5 and TRBJ2-7; TRBD2 matches 10 bases. In germline, CDR1 is MNHEY, CDR2 SVGAGI. V trimming: 6 bases; J trimming: 7 bases; junction bases outside the gene matches: 15. The CDR3 runs to 16 residues.

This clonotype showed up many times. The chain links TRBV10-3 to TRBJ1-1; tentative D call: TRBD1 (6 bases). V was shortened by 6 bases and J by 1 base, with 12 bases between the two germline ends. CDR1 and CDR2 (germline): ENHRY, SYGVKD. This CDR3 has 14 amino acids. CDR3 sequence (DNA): TGTGCCATCAGATTCGAACAGGGGAACACTGAAGCTTTCTTT. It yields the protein CAIRFEQGNTEAFF.

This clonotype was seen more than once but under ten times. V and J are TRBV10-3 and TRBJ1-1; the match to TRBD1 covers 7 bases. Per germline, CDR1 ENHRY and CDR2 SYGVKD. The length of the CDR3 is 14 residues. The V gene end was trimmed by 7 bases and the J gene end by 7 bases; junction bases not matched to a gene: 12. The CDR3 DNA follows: TGTGCCATCACCCACGGAGGGGGCGTCGGTGAAGCTTTCTTT. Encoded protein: CAITHGGGVGEAFF.

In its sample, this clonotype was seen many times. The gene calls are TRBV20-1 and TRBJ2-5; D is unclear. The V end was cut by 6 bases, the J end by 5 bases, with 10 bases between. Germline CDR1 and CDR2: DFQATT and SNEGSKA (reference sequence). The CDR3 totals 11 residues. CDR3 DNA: TGCAGTGCCCCCACTACGGAGACCCAGTACTTC. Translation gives CSAPTTETQYF.

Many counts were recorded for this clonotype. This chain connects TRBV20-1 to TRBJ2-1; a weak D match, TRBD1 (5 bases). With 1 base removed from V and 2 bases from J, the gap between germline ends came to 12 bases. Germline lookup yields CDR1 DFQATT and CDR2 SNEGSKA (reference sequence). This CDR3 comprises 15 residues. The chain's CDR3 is CSARVQDRAYNEQFF. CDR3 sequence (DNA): TGCAGTGCTAGAGTACAAGACAGAGCCTACAATGAGCAGTTCTTC.

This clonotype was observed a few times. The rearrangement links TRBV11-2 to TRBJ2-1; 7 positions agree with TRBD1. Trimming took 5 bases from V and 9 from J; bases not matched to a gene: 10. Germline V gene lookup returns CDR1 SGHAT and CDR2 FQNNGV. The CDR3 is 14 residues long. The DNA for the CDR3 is TGTGCCAGCAGCCTTGACAGGGTATTTCGTGAGCAGTTCTTC. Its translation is CASSLDRVFREQFF.